This TCR beta chain was sequenced in a study of T cell responses to AZD1222 COVID-19 vaccine. Findings and limits, study-wide: Dominant CD4 TCR responses targeted spike regions 160-218 and 743-854. Baseline seropositivity characterized only a handful of AZD1222 recipients. Most donors were white British and more were female, and clonal diversity was possibly underestimated. Reportedly, nearly half the spike-specific TCRs target unmutated variant regions.

TCRdb's copy holds only in-frame clones and misses some; the assay was immunoSEQ multiplex PCR. The sample includes fewer than 80,000 clones, more than 65% of them seen just once. CDR3 length equals 14 residues. CDR1 MGHRA and CDR2 YSYEKL come from the germline V gene. The ends lost 5 bases at V and 3 bases at J; junction bases unmatched: 6. This clone was observed a handful of times. Its antigen is not known. The chain combines TRBV4-1 with TRBJ1-2, with 7 positions matching TRBD1. The source is an adult in good health. The material sequenced was peripheral blood, taken on day 0 of MenACWY control vaccination. CDR3 bases: TGCGCCAGCAGCGAAGGGGGCGGCCACTATGGCTACACCTTC. Its protein product is CASSEGGGHYGYTF.